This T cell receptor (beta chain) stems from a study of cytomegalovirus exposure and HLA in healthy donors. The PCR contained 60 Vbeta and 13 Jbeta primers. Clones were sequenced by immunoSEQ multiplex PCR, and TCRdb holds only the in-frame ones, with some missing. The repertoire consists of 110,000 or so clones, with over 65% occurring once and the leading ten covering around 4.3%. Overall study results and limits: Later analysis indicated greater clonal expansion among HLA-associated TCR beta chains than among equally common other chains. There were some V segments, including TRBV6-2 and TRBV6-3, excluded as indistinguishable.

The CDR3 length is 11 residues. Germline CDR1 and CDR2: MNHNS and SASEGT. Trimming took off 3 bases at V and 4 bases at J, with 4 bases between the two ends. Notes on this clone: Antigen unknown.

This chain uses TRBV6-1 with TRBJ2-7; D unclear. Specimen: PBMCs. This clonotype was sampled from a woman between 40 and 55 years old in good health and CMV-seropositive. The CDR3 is CASSDLYEQYF. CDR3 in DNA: TGTGCCAGCAGTGACCTATACGAGCAGTACTTC.